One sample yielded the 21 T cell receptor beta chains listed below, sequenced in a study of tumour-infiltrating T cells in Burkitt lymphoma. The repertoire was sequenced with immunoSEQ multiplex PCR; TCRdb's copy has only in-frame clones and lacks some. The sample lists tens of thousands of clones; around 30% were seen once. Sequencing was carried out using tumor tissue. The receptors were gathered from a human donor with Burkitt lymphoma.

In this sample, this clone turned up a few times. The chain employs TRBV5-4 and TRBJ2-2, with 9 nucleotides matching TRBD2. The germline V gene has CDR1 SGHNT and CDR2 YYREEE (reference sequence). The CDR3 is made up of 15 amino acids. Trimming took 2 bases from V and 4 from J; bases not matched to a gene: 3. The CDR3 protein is CASSFGGGVTGELFF. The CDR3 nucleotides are TGTGCCAGCAGCTTTGGCGGGGGGGTCACCGGGGAGCTGTTTTTT.

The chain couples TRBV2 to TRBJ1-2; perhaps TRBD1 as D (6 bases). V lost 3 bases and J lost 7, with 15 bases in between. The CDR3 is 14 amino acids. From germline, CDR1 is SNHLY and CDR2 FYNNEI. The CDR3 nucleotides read TGTGCCAGCAGTGAGTCCCAGGGGATAAGTGGCTACACCTTC. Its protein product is CASSESQGISGYTF.

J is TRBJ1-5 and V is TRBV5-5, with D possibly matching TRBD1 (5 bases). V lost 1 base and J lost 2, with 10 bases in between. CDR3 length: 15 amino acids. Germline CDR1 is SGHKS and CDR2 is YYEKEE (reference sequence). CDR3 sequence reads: CASSLSGGGNQPQHF. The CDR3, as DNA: TGTGCCAGCAGCTTGTCTGGGGGGGGCAATCAGCCCCAGCATTTT. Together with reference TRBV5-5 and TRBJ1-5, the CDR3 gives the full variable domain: DAGVTQSPTHLIKTRGQQVTLRCSPISGHKSVSWYQQVLGQGPQFIFQYYEKEERGRGNFPDRFSARQFPNYSSELNVNALLLGDSALYLCASSLSGGGNQPQHFGDGTRLSIL.

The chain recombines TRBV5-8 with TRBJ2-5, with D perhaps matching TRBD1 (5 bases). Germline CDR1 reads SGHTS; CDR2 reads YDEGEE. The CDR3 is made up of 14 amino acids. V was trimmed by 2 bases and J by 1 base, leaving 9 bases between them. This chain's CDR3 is CASSFRQLQETQYF. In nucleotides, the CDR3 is TGTGCCAGCAGCTTTCGACAGCTCCAAGAGACCCAGTACTTC.

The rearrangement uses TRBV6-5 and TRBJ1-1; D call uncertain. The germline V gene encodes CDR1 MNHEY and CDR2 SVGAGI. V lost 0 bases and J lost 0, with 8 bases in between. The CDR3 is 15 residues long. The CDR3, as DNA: TGTGCCAGCAGTTACTCGGTCCGAATGAACACTGAAGCTTTCTTT. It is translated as CASSYSVRMNTEAFF.

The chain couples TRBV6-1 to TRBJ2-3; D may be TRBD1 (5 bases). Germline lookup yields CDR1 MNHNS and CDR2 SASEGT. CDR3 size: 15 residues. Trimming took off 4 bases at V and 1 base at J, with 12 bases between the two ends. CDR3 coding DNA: TGTGCCAGCAGTGTTGGACAAGGGCGCACAGATACGCAGTATTTT. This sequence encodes CASSVGQGRTDTQYF.

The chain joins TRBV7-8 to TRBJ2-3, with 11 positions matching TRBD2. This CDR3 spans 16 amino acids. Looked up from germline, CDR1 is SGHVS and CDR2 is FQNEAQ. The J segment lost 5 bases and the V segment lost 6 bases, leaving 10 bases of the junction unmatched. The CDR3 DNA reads TGTGCCAGCAGTCAAATTAGCGGGGGGGCGGGAGATACGCAGTATTTT. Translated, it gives CASSQISGGAGDTQYF.

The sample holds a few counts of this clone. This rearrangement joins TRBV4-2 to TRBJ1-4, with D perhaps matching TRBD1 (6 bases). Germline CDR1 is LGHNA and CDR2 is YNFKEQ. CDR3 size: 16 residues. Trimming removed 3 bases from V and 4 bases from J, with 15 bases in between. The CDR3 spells CASSHSPGTINEKLFF. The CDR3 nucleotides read TGTGCCAGCAGCCACTCCCCCGGGACAATTAATGAAAAACTGTTTTTT.

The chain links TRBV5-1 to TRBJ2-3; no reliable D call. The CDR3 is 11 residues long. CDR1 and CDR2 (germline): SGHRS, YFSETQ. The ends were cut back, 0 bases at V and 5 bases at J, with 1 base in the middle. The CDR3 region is CASSLVDTQYF. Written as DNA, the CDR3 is TGCGCCAGCAGCTTGGTAGATACGCAGTATTTT. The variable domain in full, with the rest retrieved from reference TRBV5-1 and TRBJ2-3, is KAGVTQTPRYLIKTRGQQVTLSCSPISGHRSVSWYQQTPGQGLQFLFEYFSETQRNKGNFPGRFSGRQFSNSRSEMNVSTLELGDSALYLCASSLVDTQYFGPGTRLTVL.

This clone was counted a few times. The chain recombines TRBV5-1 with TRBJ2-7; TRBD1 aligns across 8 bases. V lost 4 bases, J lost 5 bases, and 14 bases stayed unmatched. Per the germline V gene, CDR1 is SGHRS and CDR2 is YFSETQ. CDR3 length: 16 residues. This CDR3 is CASSGPQGAMLHEQYF. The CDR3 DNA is TGCGCCAGCAGCGGGCCCCAGGGGGCCATGCTCCACGAGCAGTACTTC.

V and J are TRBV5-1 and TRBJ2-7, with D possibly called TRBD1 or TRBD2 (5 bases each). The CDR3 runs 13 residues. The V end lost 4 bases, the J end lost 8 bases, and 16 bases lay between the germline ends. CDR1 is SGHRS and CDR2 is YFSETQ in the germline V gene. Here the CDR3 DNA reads TGCGCCAGCAGCCAATCAGACAGCGGCAAGCAGTACTTC. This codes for CASSQSDSGKQYF.

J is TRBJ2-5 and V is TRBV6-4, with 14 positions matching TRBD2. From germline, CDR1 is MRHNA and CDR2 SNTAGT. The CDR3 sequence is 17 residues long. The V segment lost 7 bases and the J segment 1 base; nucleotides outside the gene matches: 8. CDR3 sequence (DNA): TGTGCCAGCACGCCGGGACTAGCGGGGGACACCCAAGAGACCCAGTACTTC. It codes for CASTPGLAGDTQETQYF.

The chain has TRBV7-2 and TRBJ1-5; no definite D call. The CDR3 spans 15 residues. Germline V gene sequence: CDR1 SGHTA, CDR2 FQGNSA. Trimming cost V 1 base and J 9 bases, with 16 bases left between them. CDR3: CASSLGGGRPGPQHF. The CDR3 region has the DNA TGTGCCAGCAGCTTAGGGGGTGGCCGCCCGGGGCCCCAGCATTTT.

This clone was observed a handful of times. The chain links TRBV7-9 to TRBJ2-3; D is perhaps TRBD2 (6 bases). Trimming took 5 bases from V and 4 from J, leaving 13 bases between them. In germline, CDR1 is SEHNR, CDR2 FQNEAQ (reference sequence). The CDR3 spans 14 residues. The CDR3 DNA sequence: TGTGCCAGCAGCCCGACTAGTTCGGCAGATACGCAGTATTTT. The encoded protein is CASSPTSSADTQYF.

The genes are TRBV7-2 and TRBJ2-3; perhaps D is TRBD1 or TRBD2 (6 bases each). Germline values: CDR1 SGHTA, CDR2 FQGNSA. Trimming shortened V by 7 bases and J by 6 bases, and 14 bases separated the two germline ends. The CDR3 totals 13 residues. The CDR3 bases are TGTGCCAGCAAACTGGGGGGCGTGGATACGCAGTATTTT. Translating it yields CASKLGGVDTQYF.

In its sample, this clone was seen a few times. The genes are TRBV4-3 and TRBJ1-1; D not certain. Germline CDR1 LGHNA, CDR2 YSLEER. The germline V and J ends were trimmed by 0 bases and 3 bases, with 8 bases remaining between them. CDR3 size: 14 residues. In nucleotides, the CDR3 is TGCGCCAGCAGCCAAGACCACAGATACACTGAAGCTTTCTTT. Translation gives CASSQDHRYTEAFF.

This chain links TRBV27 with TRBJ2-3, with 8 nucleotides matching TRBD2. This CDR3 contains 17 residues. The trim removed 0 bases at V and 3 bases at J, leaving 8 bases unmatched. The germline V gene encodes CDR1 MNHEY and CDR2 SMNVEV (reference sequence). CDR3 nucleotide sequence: TGTGCCAGCAGTTTATCACCGGCTAGCGGGTTGACAGATACGCAGTATTTT. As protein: CASSLSPASGLTDTQYF.

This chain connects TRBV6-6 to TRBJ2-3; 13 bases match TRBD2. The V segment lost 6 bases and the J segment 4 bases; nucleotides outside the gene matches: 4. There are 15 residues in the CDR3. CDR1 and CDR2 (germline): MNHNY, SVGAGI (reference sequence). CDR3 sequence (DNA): TGTGCCAGCAGATCTACTAGCGGGGGGGCAGATACGCAGTATTTT. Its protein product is CASRSTSGGADTQYF.

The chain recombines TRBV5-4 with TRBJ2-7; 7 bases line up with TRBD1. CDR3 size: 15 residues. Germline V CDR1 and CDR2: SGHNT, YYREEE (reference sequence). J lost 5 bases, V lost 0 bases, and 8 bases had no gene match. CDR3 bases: TGTGCCAGCAGCTTGGAAGGGAGACAGGGCCACGAGCAGTACTTC. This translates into CASSLEGRQGHEQYF.

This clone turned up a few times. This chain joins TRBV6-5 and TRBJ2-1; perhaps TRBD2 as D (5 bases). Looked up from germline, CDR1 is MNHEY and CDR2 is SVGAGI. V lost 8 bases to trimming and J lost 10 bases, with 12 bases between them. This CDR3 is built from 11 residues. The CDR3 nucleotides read TGTGCCAGCGAATCCGGACTCGAGCAGTTCTTC. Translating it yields CASESGLEQFF.

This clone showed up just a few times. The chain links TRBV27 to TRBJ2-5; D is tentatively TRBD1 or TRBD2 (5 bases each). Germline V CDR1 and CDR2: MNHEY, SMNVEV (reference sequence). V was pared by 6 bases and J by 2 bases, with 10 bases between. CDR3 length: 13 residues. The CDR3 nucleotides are TGTGCCAGCAGCGCGTGGGGGCAAGAGACCCAGTACTTC. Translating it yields CASSAWGQETQYF.